A selection of T cell receptor beta chains follows, all from one sample in a study of long-term antiretroviral therapy in people with HIV. Only in-frame clones appear in the TCRdb table, and some are missing; sequencing was by immunoSEQ multiplex PCR. This sample yields 38,000 or so clones, of which 75% to 90% are seen a single time; roughly 5.6% belongs to the top ten. Sequencing was performed on unsorted PBMCs, taken 1.5 years after starting antiretroviral therapy. These receptors came from a man aged 18 to 30 with HIV. Both conserved end residues are part of each CDR3. Fields, in order: D gene, V gene, clone size, J gene, CDR3 protein, CDR3 DNA. D genes are given only for firm matches. Clone size is given for some rows only: seen once, a few or many times, or a class if the clone is expanded.

d_gene: -; v_gene: TRBV4-3; abundance: -; j_gene: TRBJ2-3; CDR3aa: CASSPRSGGTDTQYF; CDR3nt: TGCGCCAGCAGCCCCCGATCGGGCGGCACAGATACGCAGTATTTT
d_gene: TRBD2; v_gene: TRBV28; abundance: -; j_gene: TRBJ2-1; CDR3aa: CASTLSGTSETGLYNEQFF; CDR3nt: TGTGCCAGCACCCTATCCGGGACTAGCGAGACCGGTCTCTACAATGAGCAGTTCTTC
d_gene: -; v_gene: TRBV4-3; abundance: -; j_gene: TRBJ1-1; CDR3aa: CASSQGRGSMNTEAFF; CDR3nt: TGCGCCAGCAGCCAAGGGAGGGGCAGCATGAACACTGAAGCTTTCTTT
d_gene: TRBD1; v_gene: TRBV28; abundance: -; j_gene: TRBJ1-2; CDR3aa: CASSRTGSYGYTF; CDR3nt: TGTGCCAGCAGCCGGACAGGGTCCTATGGCTACACCTTC
d_gene: -; v_gene: TRBV9; abundance: -; j_gene: TRBJ2-1; CDR3aa: CASSVSGYEQFF; CDR3nt: TGTGCCAGCAGCGTATCTGGGTATGAGCAGTTCTTC
d_gene: -; v_gene: TRBV7-9; abundance: -; j_gene: TRBJ1-2; CDR3aa: CASSPLVGNYGYTF; CDR3nt: TGTGCCAGCAGCCCCTTAGTGGGCAACTATGGCTACACCTTC
d_gene: -; v_gene: TRBV28; abundance: once; j_gene: TRBJ2-2; CDR3aa: CASTSGGNTGELFF; CDR3nt: TGTGCCAGCACCTCGGGCGGGAACACCGGGGAGCTGTTTTTT
d_gene: TRBD2; v_gene: TRBV5-1; abundance: -; j_gene: TRBJ2-5; CDR3aa: CASSLPIAGGNRETQYF; CDR3nt: TGCGCCAGCAGCTTGCCTATAGCGGGAGGGAATAGAGAGACCCAGTACTTC
d_gene: -; v_gene: TRBV5-4; abundance: -; j_gene: TRBJ2-3; CDR3aa: CASSFKATDTQYF; CDR3nt: TGTGCCAGCAGCTTCAAGGCCACAGATACGCAGTATTTT
d_gene: -; v_gene: TRBV5-1; abundance: -; j_gene: TRBJ2-5; CDR3aa: CASSLEQGGGTQYF; CDR3nt: TGCGCCAGCAGCTTGGAACAGGGAGGAGGGACCCAGTACTTC
d_gene: -; v_gene: TRBV5-1; abundance: -; j_gene: TRBJ1-1; CDR3aa: CASKTGPYLNTEAFF; CDR3nt: TGCGCCAGCAAAACAGGTCCTTACCTGAACACTGAAGCTTTCTTT
d_gene: TRBD1; v_gene: TRBV28; abundance: once; j_gene: TRBJ1-2; CDR3aa: CASSLYGQGAGGYGYTF; CDR3nt: TGTGCCAGCAGTCTTTACGGACAGGGGGCAGGTGGATATGGCTACACCTTC
d_gene: TRBD1; v_gene: TRBV28; abundance: once; j_gene: TRBJ1-4; CDR3aa: CASSSPGTGDGEKLFF; CDR3nt: TGTGCCAGCAGTTCCCCCGGGACAGGGGATGGCGAAAAACTGTTTTTT
d_gene: TRBD2; v_gene: TRBV28; abundance: -; j_gene: TRBJ2-1; CDR3aa: CASSLTWTSGRKSYNEQFF; CDR3nt: TGTGCCAGCAGTTTAACATGGACTAGCGGGAGGAAATCCTACAATGAGCAGTTCTTC
d_gene: -; v_gene: TRBV6-5; abundance: few; j_gene: TRBJ2-2; CDR3aa: CASSYGANTGELFF; CDR3nt: TGTGCCAGCAGTTACGGAGCGAACACCGGGGAGCTGTTTTTT
d_gene: -; v_gene: TRBV7-9; abundance: -; j_gene: TRBJ2-5; CDR3aa: CASSGPWDDSQETQYF; CDR3nt: TGTGCCAGCAGCGGTCCGTGGGACGACTCTCAAGAGACCCAGTACTTC
d_gene: -; v_gene: TRBV5-8; abundance: -; j_gene: TRBJ1-1; CDR3aa: CASSLVVTFRNTEAFF; CDR3nt: TGTGCCAGCAGCTTGGTCGTTACGTTCCGGAACACTGAAGCTTTCTTT
d_gene: -; v_gene: TRBV5-4; abundance: -; j_gene: TRBJ2-6; CDR3aa: CASSLPGANVLTF; CDR3nt: TGTGCCAGCAGCTTACCTGGGGCCAACGTCCTGACTTTC
d_gene: -; v_gene: TRBV19; abundance: few; j_gene: TRBJ2-7; CDR3aa: CASSPGTPYEQYF; CDR3nt: TGTGCCAGTAGTCCCGGGACTCCCTACGAGCAGTACTTC
d_gene: -; v_gene: TRBV5-6; abundance: -; j_gene: TRBJ1-1; CDR3aa: CASSLERYTEAFF; CDR3nt: TGTGCCAGCAGCTTGGAGCGCTACACTGAAGCTTTCTTT
d_gene: -; v_gene: TRBV27; abundance: few; j_gene: TRBJ2-1; CDR3aa: CASSTSLGYKQFF; CDR3nt: TGTGCCAGCAGTACCTCCCTAGGCTATAAGCAGTTCTTC
d_gene: TRBD1; v_gene: TRBV2; abundance: -; j_gene: TRBJ2-7; CDR3aa: CASSFQGAGEQYF; CDR3nt: TGTGCCAGCAGTTTCCAGGGGGCTGGAGAGCAGTACTTC
d_gene: -; v_gene: TRBV7-9; abundance: once; j_gene: TRBJ2-1; CDR3aa: CASRSVGVEQFF; CDR3nt: TGTGCCAGCAGATCAGTCGGGGTTGAGCAGTTCTTC
d_gene: -; v_gene: TRBV9; abundance: -; j_gene: TRBJ1-1; CDR3aa: CASSVDWGRTEAFF; CDR3nt: TGTGCCAGCAGCGTAGACTGGGGACGAACTGAAGCTTTCTTT
d_gene: -; v_gene: TRBV4-3; abundance: -; j_gene: TRBJ2-7; CDR3aa: CASSQGLGYEQYF; CDR3nt: TGCGCCAGCAGCCAAGGGCTCGGGTACGAGCAGTACTTC
d_gene: -; v_gene: TRBV7-3; abundance: -; j_gene: TRBJ1-3; CDR3aa: CASSSGSSGNTIYF; CDR3nt: TGTGCCAGCAGCTCGGGGAGCTCTGGAAACACCATATATTTT
d_gene: -; v_gene: TRBV28; abundance: -; j_gene: TRBJ2-1; CDR3aa: CASSLGRDNEQFF; CDR3nt: TGTGCCAGCAGTTTGGGGCGGGACAATGAGCAGTTCTTC
d_gene: -; v_gene: TRBV5-4; abundance: -; j_gene: TRBJ1-2; CDR3aa: CASSLQTRTEYGYTF; CDR3nt: TGTGCCAGCAGCCTCCAGACAAGGACGGAGTATGGCTACACCTTC
d_gene: -; v_gene: TRBV7-9; abundance: -; j_gene: TRBJ2-1; CDR3aa: CASAYTREQFF; CDR3nt: TGTGCCAGCGCATATACACGTGAGCAGTTCTTC
d_gene: TRBD1; v_gene: TRBV6-6; abundance: -; j_gene: TRBJ2-1; CDR3aa: CASSTPQGAKGSEQFF; CDR3nt: TGTGCCAGCAGTACCCCACAGGGGGCGAAGGGTAGTGAGCAGTTCTTC